The source of this T cell receptor beta chain is a study of shared clonotypes between healthy human individuals. The study's findings and limits: With several donors compared, about 5% of naive CD4 clonotypes were shared. Represented diversity, genetic and exposure-history alike, was limited by few donors.

Original handling: Filtering differed since immunoSEQ provided only junctions, with no quality scores. The assay was immunoSEQ multiplex PCR, and TCRdb's table has in-frame clones only and misses some. That table furnishes V, J and clone size, whereas the DNA furnished D and trimming. The sample lists roughly 660,000 clones; roughly 88% were seen once. Germline V gene lookup returns CDR1 SNHLY and CDR2 FYNNEI. The CDR3 consists of 15 residues. Trimming left V 3 bases short and J 0 bases short, with 11 bases between. Note on this clone: Its antigen is not known.

This receptor was taken from a man younger than 35 in good health. Some clones in this sample may be carry-over from other donors' samples. What was sequenced was memory CD8+ T cells from PBMCs. Subset denoted: CD45RO+ cells pooled with CCR7-negative TemRA cells. J is TRBJ2-5 and V is TRBV2; D remains unclear. The CDR3 bases are TGTGCCAGCAGTGATGGGGTCTTCAACCAAGAGACCCAGTACTTC. Protein: CASSDGVFNQETQYF.